This is a list of T cell receptor beta chains from one sample in a study of T cells after yellow fever vaccination. One entry per CDR3 protein, called by TCRdb with MiXCR from the 5' RACE reads. Altogether some 390,000 distinct CDR3 sequences are present, over 5% being singletons, with the ten largest covering about 15%. This specimen was PBMCs, taken 5 days after the yellow fever booster vaccination. The receptors derive from a man younger than 45 who received the YFV17D yellow fever vaccine. CDR3s include the opening cysteine and the closing phenylalanine or tryptophan. D genes are given only for firm matches. Size values are once, few and many counts, or a class for expanded clones, and some rows have none.

V	D	J	size	CDR3	DNA
TRBV25-1	NA	TRBJ1-4	few	CASSESGGEKLFF	TGTGCCAGCAGTGAATCCGGGGGTGAAAAACTGTTTTTT
TRBV19	NA	TRBJ2-7	few	CASSTGAPYEQYF	TGTGCCAGTAGTACGGGAGCTCCCTACGAGCAGTACTTC
TRBV29-1	NA	TRBJ2-7	many	CSVAEDTYEQYF	TGCAGCGTTGCGGAGGATACCTACGAGCAGTACTTC
TRBV7-2	TRBD1	TRBJ2-5	NA	CASSPGTVGETQYF	TGTGCCAGCAGCCCCGGGACAGTGGGAGAGACCCAGTACTTC
TRBV20-1	TRBD2	TRBJ2-7	NA	CSATGTSITQYF	TGCAGTGCAACCGGGACTAGTATTACGCAGTACTTC
TRBV5-1	TRBD1	TRBJ2-1	many	CASSLVTGGNEQFF	TGCGCCAGCAGCTTGGTAACAGGGGGGAATGAGCAGTTCTTC
TRBV29-1	TRBD2	TRBJ2-5	few	CSVPHLRRGETQYF	TGCAGCGTTCCCCATTTGAGGCGGGGGGAGACCCAGTACTTC
TRBV12-3/TRBV12-4	TRBD2	TRBJ2-1	NA	CASSGRELGSNEQFF	TGTGCCAGCAGTGGGAGGGAGCTAGGAAGCAATGAGCAGTTCTTC
TRBV3-1	NA	TRBJ2-3	few	CASSASEAVSDTQYF	TGTGCCAGCAGCGCCTCGGAAGCGGTATCAGATACGCAGTATTTT
TRBV30	TRBD1	TRBJ2-7	NA	CAWSTGQGSYEQYF	TGTGCCTGGAGTACGGGACAGGGGTCCTACGAGCAGTACTTC
TRBV7-2	TRBD2	TRBJ2-1	NA	CASSLETGGRDNEQFF	TGTGCCAGCAGCTTAGAGACTGGCGGGAGGGACAATGAGCAGTTCTTC
TRBV5-4	TRBD2	TRBJ2-7	NA	CASSLGPGRESYEQYF	TGTGCCAGCAGCTTGGGGCCTGGGAGGGAATCCTACGAGCAGTACTTC
TRBV27	NA	TRBJ2-2	NA	CASRWGNTGELFF	TGTGCCAGCAGGTGGGGGAACACCGGGGAGCTGTTTTTT
TRBV7-6	NA	TRBJ2-1	many	CASRGGIGPSYNEQFF	TGTGCCAGCAGAGGGGGGATTGGGCCATCCTACAATGAGCAGTTCTTC
TRBV12-5	NA	TRBJ2-2	few	CASGRDAERELFF	TGTGCTAGTGGTCGAGACGCCGAGAGGGAGCTGTTTTTT
TRBV19	NA	TRBJ2-1	few	CASSIDRETYNEQFF	TGTGCCAGTAGTATAGACAGGGAGACCTACAATGAGCAGTTCTTC
TRBV6-2/TRBV6-3	NA	TRBJ2-1	few	CASTSPISREQFF	TGTGCCAGCACCTCCCCAATATCCCGTGAGCAGTTCTTC
TRBV6-5	NA	TRBJ1-1	NA	CASSYQGRGGVAFF	TGTGCCAGCAGTTACCAGGGAAGAGGGGGTGTAGCTTTCTTT
TRBV3-1	TRBD2	TRBJ2-1	few	CASSQDPWTSGRARIDEQFF	TGTGCCAGCAGCCAAGACCCTTGGACTAGCGGGAGGGCCAGAATCGATGAGCAGTTCTTC
TRBV10-2	NA	TRBJ2-2	few	CASSIRDISTGELFF	TGCGCCAGCAGCATCCGGGACATATCCACCGGGGAGCTGTTTTTT
TRBV3-1	NA	TRBJ2-1	NA	CASSHIGESSYNEQFF	TGTGCCAGCAGCCATATCGGGGAGAGCTCCTACAATGAGCAGTTCTTC
TRBV5-1	TRBD1	TRBJ2-7	many	CASSGPQGTSTYEQYF	TGCGCCAGCAGCGGGCCACAGGGGACCTCCACCTACGAGCAGTACTTC
TRBV7-2	NA	TRBJ2-7	many	CASSLGVYEQYF	TGCGCCAGCAGCTTGGGTGTCTACGAGCAGTACTTC
TRBV5-1	NA	TRBJ2-2	many	CASSLDGRTGELFF	TGCGCCAGCAGCCTGGACGGAAGGACCGGGGAGCTGTTTTTT
TRBV5-1	TRBD2	TRBJ2-3	many	CASRSSGSSDTQYF	TGCGCCAGCAGATCTAGCGGGAGTTCAGATACGCAGTATTTT
TRBV6-1	TRBD2	TRBJ2-7	few	CASSGGTSGGRGYEQYF	TGTGCCAGCAGTGGTGGTACTAGCGGAGGAAGAGGGTACGAGCAGTACTTC
TRBV19	NA	TRBJ2-1	few	CASSIPQAGINEQFF	TGTGCCAGTAGTATACCCCAGGCAGGCATTAATGAGCAGTTCTTC
TRBV7-2	NA	TRBJ2-7	many	CASSLALTEQYF	TGTGCCAGCAGCTTAGCGCTAACCGAGCAGTACTTC
TRBV18	TRBD1	TRBJ2-1	NA	CASSPPGQGAKNEQFF	TGTGCCAGCTCACCCCCGGGACAGGGGGCGAAAAATGAGCAGTTCTTC
TRBV7-2	NA	TRBJ2-1	many	CASSSPGPEQFF	TGTGCCAGCAGCTCCCCGGGGCCCGAGCAGTTCTTC
TRBV6-1	NA	TRBJ2-1	few	CASRWFDSSRNEQFF	TGTGCCAGCCGGTGGTTCGACTCCTCCAGGAATGAGCAGTTCTTC
TRBV7-6	NA	TRBJ2-7	NA	CASSLGGQLGYEQYF	TGTGCCAGCAGCTTAGGAGGACAGTTGGGTTACGAGCAGTACTTC
TRBV2	NA	TRBJ2-1	many	CASSYTRYDEQFF	TGTGCCAGCAGTTATACTAGGTATGATGAGCAGTTCTTC
TRBV10-3	NA	TRBJ2-5	NA	CAISEGVVQETQYF	TGTGCCATCAGTGAGGGGGTGGTTCAAGAGACCCAGTACTTC
TRBV5-6	NA	TRBJ2-1	few	CASSLQSGEQFF	TGTGCCAGCAGCTTACAGTCCGGGGAGCAGTTCTTC
TRBV7-8	TRBD1	TRBJ2-1	many	CASTQGTANNEQFF	TGTGCCAGCACCCAAGGGACAGCTAACAATGAGCAGTTCTTC
TRBV20-1	NA	TRBJ2-6	NA	CSASDFSGANVLTF	TGCAGTGCTAGTGATTTCTCTGGGGCCAACGTCCTGACTTTC
TRBV5-1	NA	TRBJ1-4	many	CASSLRDEEKLFF	TGCGCCAGCAGCTTGAGGGACGAAGAAAAACTGTTTTTT
TRBV9	TRBD1	TRBJ2-1	many	CASSGGQGRYNEQFF	TGTGCCAGCAGCGGGGGACAGGGGCGCTACAATGAGCAGTTCTTC
TRBV30	TRBD1	TRBJ2-5	many	CAWSVRGQGRETQYF	TGTGCCTGGAGTGTACGGGGACAGGGTAGGGAGACCCAGTACTTC
TRBV7-8	NA	TRBJ2-7	many	CASSYTKEQYF	TGTGCCAGCAGCTACACAAAGGAGCAGTACTTC
TRBV20-1	TRBD2	TRBJ2-2	NA	CSARRPAGAGELFF	TGCAGTGCTAGGCGCCCCGCGGGAGCCGGGGAGCTGTTTTTT
TRBV5-1	NA	TRBJ1-3	NA	CASSLAQRTSGNTIYF	TGCGCCAGCAGCTTGGCCCAACGGACCTCTGGAAACACCATATATTTT
TRBV20-1	NA	TRBJ2-1	few	CSARGPFYNEQFF	TGCAGTGCTAGAGGGCCCTTCTACAATGAGCAGTTCTTC
TRBV29-1	NA	TRBJ2-5	many	CSVEKGFETQYF	TGCAGCGTTGAGAAGGGGTTTGAGACCCAGTACTTC
TRBV10-3	TRBD1	TRBJ1-1	NA	CAISAGQGAVNTEAFF	TGTGCCATCAGTGCGGGTCAGGGGGCGGTGAACACTGAAGCTTTCTTT
TRBV23-1	NA	TRBJ2-1	few	CASSPPPRANWGRGYNEQFF	TGCGCCAGCAGCCCTCCCCCCAGGGCGAACTGGGGCCGAGGATACAATGAGCAGTTCTTC
TRBV7-2	TRBD2	TRBJ2-7	NA	CASKASGTTYEQYF	TGTGCCAGCAAAGCGAGCGGGACGACCTACGAGCAGTACTTC
TRBV20-1	NA	TRBJ2-2	many	CSAPSSTGELFF	TGCAGTGCTCCTAGCTCTACCGGGGAGCTGTTTTTT
TRBV21-1	NA	TRBJ2-7	NA	CASRPFPSPYLYVQYF	TGTGCCAGCCGACCTTTCCCTTCTCCATACCTTTACGTGCAGTACTTC
TRBV4-3	NA	TRBJ2-1	many	CASSRGTEEKQFF	TGCGCCAGCAGCAGGGGGACGGAAGAGAAGCAGTTCTTC
TRBV5-1	NA	TRBJ1-2	NA	CASSPNGPGYGYTF	TGCGCCAGCAGCCCCAATGGGCCCGGCTATGGCTACACCTTC
TRBV6-1	TRBD1	TRBJ1-6	NA	CASRNNRGSPLHF	TGTGCCAGCAGGAACAACAGGGGCTCACCCCTCCACTTT
TRBV23-1	TRBD1	TRBJ2-7	many	CASGTGGCGEQYF	TGCGCCAGCGGGACAGGGGGTTGTGGCGAGCAGTACTTC
TRBV20-1	NA	TRBJ1-5	few	CTAATTLGEPQHF	TGCACCGCGGCTACTACCCTTGGCGAGCCCCAGCATTTT
TRBV7-2	NA	TRBJ2-7	few	CASSLVFHEQYF	TGTGCCAGCAGCTTAGTTTTTCACGAGCAGTACTTC
TRBV19	TRBD1	TRBJ2-2	NA	CASKGTGDTGELFF	TGTGCCAGTAAAGGGACAGGAGACACCGGGGAGCTGTTTTTT
TRBV5-1	NA	TRBJ2-7	many	CASSLATSVPYEQYF	TGCGCCAGCAGCTTGGCCACTAGTGTCCCCTACGAGCAGTACTTC
TRBV29-1	NA	TRBJ1-5	few	CSVEGGVGQPQHF	TGCAGCGTTGAAGGGGGTGTTGGCCAGCCCCAGCATTTT
TRBV12-3/TRBV12-4	NA	TRBJ2-5	many	CASTMGHRLADLETQYF	TGTGCCAGCACCATGGGACACCGACTAGCCGACCTGGAGACCCAGTACTTC